The next 3 T cell receptor beta chains were all read from a single sample in a study of T cell clonality in common variable immunodeficiency. Measured with immunoSEQ multiplex PCR; TCRdb has only the in-frame clones, and not every one. The sample yields some 45,000 clones, without any singletons. The specimen sequenced was peripheral blood mononuclear cells. The receptors shown here come from a person aged 18 to 75 in good health.

This clone occurred many times. The CDR3 bases that were read are TGTGCCAGCAGTGGCCCTCCGGGACAGATTCTCTACGAG. Translation: CASSGPPGQILYE. The full CDR3 is CASSGPPGQILYEQYF. The chain is built from TRBV6-4 and TRBJ2-7; TRBD1 matches at 7 bases. The read ends 3 residues before the CDR3 terminus; that terminus is restored from the germline J gene. Germline values: CDR1 MRHNA, CDR2 SNTAGT. The ends lost 4 bases at V and 3 bases at J; junction bases unmatched: 12. This CDR3 has 16 residues.

This clone was counted ten times or more. The CDR3 extends 3 residues past the end of the read, so its final part is completed from the germline J gene. The V gene is TRBV10-3, the J gene TRBJ2-1; the D is unclear. Germline CDR1 ENHRY, CDR2 SYGVKD. The CDR3 is 12 amino acids. The V gene lost 4 bases and the J gene lost 6 bases, with 7 bases spanning the gap. Partial CDR3 DNA: TGTGCCATCAGTGCGCCCGGCAATGAG. It yields the protein CAISAPGNE. The complete CDR3 sequence is CAISAPGNEQFF.

In its sample, this clone was seen many times. The read falls 3 residues short of the CDR3 end, and the missing part is taken from the germline J gene. The chain couples TRBV19 to TRBJ2-7, with 9 bases fitting TRBD2. The V gene's germline CDR1 is LNHDA and CDR2 SQIVND (reference sequence). This CDR3 is built from 20 residues. Germline trimming cut 3 bases from V and 2 bases from J; bases unmatched to any gene: 20. CDR3: CASSIFLNRAGTSRTYEQYF. The CDR3 DNA, read in part, is TGTGCCAGTAGTATTTTCCTCAACCGGGCCGGGACTAGCCGAACCTACGAG.